Here is one TCR beta chain with its context. This entry is derived from a study of control samples from healthy donors and cancer patients. Profiled with immunoSEQ multiplex PCR; TCRdb holds only in-frame clones, not every one. The sample contains about 170,000 clones, about 91% of which appear only once. V lost 3 bases, J lost 3 bases, and 11 bases stayed unmatched. This CDR3 region has 16 residues. Looked up from germline, CDR1 is LNHNV and CDR2 is YYDKDF (reference sequence). The sample consisted of blood. The V call is TRBV15, the J call TRBJ2-7, with 7 bases lining up with TRBD1. The TCR originated in a woman aged 40 to 50 in good health. CDR3 loop: CATSRVHGTAFYEQYF. The CDR3 nucleotides are TGTGCCACCAGCAGGGTACACGGGACAGCATTCTACGAGCAGTACTTC.